This T cell receptor (beta chain) emerged from a study of T cells after posttransplantation cyclophosphamide. The CDR3 consists of 16 residues. V shed 2 bases and J 4 bases; nucleotides not matched to a gene: 10. Germline lookup yields CDR1 SGHDT and CDR2 YYEEEE. Sequencing was performed with immunoSEQ multiplex PCR; in TCRdb, only in-frame clones are kept and a portion is missing. The table shows roughly 6,400 clones, with about 80% occurring only once. Treatment was busulfan-fludarabine conditioning, a marrow graft, and cyclophosphamide on days +3 and +4. The chain recombines TRBV5-6 with TRBJ1-2; the match to TRBD1 covers 8 bases. Material: CD8+ T cells sorted from PBMCs, obtained 1404 days after allogeneic stem cell transplant with posttransplant cyclophosphamide. This TCR was recovered from a female patient aged 45 to 65 who received an allogeneic stem cell transplant from a related donor, was CMV-positive, and had no GVHD. Some T cells here may be from the graft donor. The CDR3: CASSLAQTGDLYGYTF. CDR3 nucleotides: TGTGCCAGCAGCTTAGCCCAGACAGGGGATCTCTATGGCTACACCTTC.